The 14 T cell receptor beta chains in this list originate from one sample, sequenced in a study of T cell changes during pregnancy in multiple sclerosis. Clones were sequenced by immunoSEQ multiplex PCR, and TCRdb holds only the in-frame ones, with some missing. This table has over 90,000 clones, about nine tenths appearing once. Specimen: peripheral blood, collected in the second trimester of pregnancy. The receptor source for this set is a female donor in good health, enrolled as a control in a pregnancy study.

The CDR3 bases are TGCGCCAGCAGCCAAAGCCAGGGTGGGCCGGGCGGCTACACCTTC. Its translation: CASSQSQGGPGGYTF. This chain links TRBV4-1 with TRBJ1-2, with D maybe TRBD1 (5 bases). Germline CDR1 is MGHRA and CDR2 is YSYEKL. This CDR3 comprises 15 residues. V lost 2 bases and J 8 bases, leaving 18 bases between the germline ends.

This rearrangement joins TRBV10-2 to TRBJ2-5; possibly TRBD2 for D (5 bases). Trimming took 5 bases from V and 5 from J, leaving 12 bases between them. The CDR3 loop spans 13 amino acids. Germline V gene sequence: CDR1 WSHSY, CDR2 SAAADI. CDR3 nucleotide sequence: TGCGCCAGCAGTCTGGACTCATACGAGACCCAGTACTTC. Encoded protein: CASSLDSYETQYF.

This chain links TRBV13 with TRBJ2-1, with 14 bases aligning to TRBD2. The J segment lost 4 bases and the V segment lost 4 bases, leaving 6 bases of the junction unmatched. This CDR3 is built from 17 residues. CDR1 and CDR2 (germline): PRHDT, FYEKMQ (reference sequence). CDR3 nucleotide sequence: TGTGCCAGCAGCTGCGGTGGACTAGCGGGGGGATACAATGAGCAGTTCTTC. This translates into CASSCGGLAGGYNEQFF. The variable domain in full, with the rest retrieved from reference TRBV13 and TRBJ2-1, is AAGVIQSPRHLIKEKRETATLKCYPIPRHDTVYWYQQGPGQDPQFLISFYEKMQSDKGSIPDRFSAQQFSDYHSELNMSSLELGDSALYFCASSCGGLAGGYNEQFFGPGTRLTVL.

The genes are TRBV27 and TRBJ2-3, with 15 bases fitting TRBD2. CDR3 size: 18 residues. Germline V gene lookup returns CDR1 MNHEY and CDR2 SMNVEV (reference sequence). With 3 bases clipped from V and 3 bases from J, the junction kept 7 bases outside the gene matches. The CDR3 reads CASSFPGLAGGRTDTQYF. Here the CDR3 DNA reads TGTGCCAGCAGTTTCCCCGGACTAGCGGGGGGGCGTACAGATACGCAGTATTTT.

This clone was recorded once. The chain combines TRBV5-5 with TRBJ1-6; 9 bases are a match to TRBD1. From germline, CDR1 is SGHKS and CDR2 YYEKEE (reference sequence). The junction had 8 bases not matched to a gene; V was cut back by 5 bases and J by 8 bases. CDR3 size: 15 residues. The chain's CDR3 is CASRPGQGGYSPLHF. In nucleotides, the CDR3 is TGTGCCAGCAGGCCGGGACAGGGAGGGTATTCACCCCTCCACTTT.

V is TRBV2 and J is TRBJ2-1, with D possibly TRBD1 on 6 matching bases. The germline CDR1 and CDR2 sequences are SNHLY and FYNNEI. This CDR3 contains 13 residues. Trimming cost V 6 bases and J 6 bases, with 12 bases left between them. The CDR3 loop reads CASSTGQLNEQFF. DNA for the CDR3: TGTGCCAGCAGCACAGGGCAGCTCAATGAGCAGTTCTTC.

This clone showed up just a few times. The chain carries TRBV2 and TRBJ1-2; no clear D. Germline values: CDR1 SNHLY, CDR2 FYNNEI. Trimming shortened V by 4 bases and J by 8 bases, and 14 bases separated the two germline ends. The CDR3 totals 13 residues. The CDR3 DNA is TGTGCCAGCAGTGGGGAGACCTTAGGGGGCTACACCTTC. It yields the protein CASSGETLGGYTF.

The chain couples TRBV7-2 to TRBJ1-2; D unresolved. The germline V and J ends were trimmed by 3 bases and 4 bases, with 15 bases remaining between them. Germline-derived CDR1 and CDR2 are SGHTA and FQGNSA. The CDR3 has 15 amino acids. The CDR3 DNA is TGTGCCAGCAGCTTTTCCTGGGAGACGGCCTATGGCTACACCTTC. Encoded protein: CASSFSWETAYGYTF. Filled out from reference TRBV7-2 and TRBJ1-2, the complete variable domain reads GAGVSQSPSNKVTEKGKDVELRCDPISGHTALYWYRQSLGQGLEFLIYFQGNSAPDKSGLPSDRFSAERTGGSVSTLTIQRTQQEDSAVYLCASSFSWETAYGYTFGSGTRLTVV.

The chain joins TRBV7-2 to TRBJ2-5, with a possible D match to TRBD2 (6 bases). The CDR3 covers 15 residues. V lost 3 bases and J 5 bases, leaving 16 bases between the germline ends. Germline-derived CDR1 and CDR2 are SGHTA and FQGNSA. The CDR3 protein is CASSFRRAGWETQYF. The CDR3 region has the DNA TGTGCCAGCAGCTTCCGGAGGGCCGGTTGGGAGACCCAGTACTTC.

The rearrangement uses TRBV15 and TRBJ1-5, with 7 bases fitting TRBD1. Germline CDR1 and CDR2: LNHNV and YYDKDF (reference sequence). There are 14 residues in the CDR3. V was pared by 1 base and J by 7 bases, with 4 bases of the junction left unmatched. CDR3 amino acids: CATSRVGTDQPQHF. The CDR3 region has the DNA TGTGCCACCAGCAGAGTAGGGACAGACCAGCCCCAGCATTTT.

The chain uses TRBV18 and TRBJ2-1, with 7 positions matching TRBD1. Germline V gene sequence: CDR1 KGHSH, CDR2 LQKENI. This CDR3 comprises 16 residues. The junction had 12 bases not matched to a gene; V was cut back by 2 bases and J by 8 bases. CDR3 sequence: CASSPTGQSNFDEQFF. CDR3 nucleotides: TGTGCCAGCTCACCAACGGGACAGTCCAATTTTGATGAGCAGTTCTTC.

This chain links TRBV5-1 with TRBJ2-2; a weak D match, TRBD2 (5 bases). V lost 2 bases, J lost 0 bases, and 11 bases lay in between. CDR1 SGHRS and CDR2 YFSETQ come from the germline V gene. CDR3 length equals 16 residues. The DNA of the CDR3 is TGCGCCAGCAGCTTTCGGGAATTCGCGAACACCGGGGAGCTGTTTTTT. It translates to CASSFREFANTGELFF.

This sequence joins TRBV4-3 and TRBJ2-2; 10 bases match TRBD2. V lost 0 bases to trimming and J lost 1 base; unmatched junction nucleotides: 2. Germline assignment: CDR1 LGHNA and CDR2 YSLEER. This CDR3 is built from 17 residues. CDR3 amino acids: CASSQDASGGNTGELFF. DNA for the CDR3: TGCGCCAGCAGCCAAGATGCTAGCGGGGGGAACACCGGGGAGCTGTTTTTT.

The gene calls are TRBV6-1 and TRBJ2-5; 11 positions match TRBD2. Trimming took 7 bases from V and 5 from J; bases not matched to a gene: 9. Germline CDR1 reads MNHNS; CDR2 reads SASEGT. The CDR3 totals 15 residues. CDR3 region: CASIFLAGGLETQYF. The CDR3 DNA follows: TGTGCCAGCATCTTTCTAGCGGGGGGATTGGAGACCCAGTACTTC.